The clone carrying this TCR beta chain has just a few counts. Its antigen remains unknown. As for treatment: some 19 received Ad26.COV2.S at low or high dose, single or two shots; 5 received placebo; per-sample allocation not given. The investigators took samples on day 63 after the first vaccine or placebo injection. Assay: immunoSEQ multiplex PCR; the TCRdb copy retains only in-frame clones and omits some. The profile shows hundreds of thousands of clones, 86% of them singletons. This sample stems from a study of Ad26.COV2.S vaccination and SARS-CoV-2 variants. Study summary: Doses of Ad26.COV2.S were injected into muscle once or twice, 56 days apart.

The CDR3 contains 15 residues. Germline V gives CDR1 SGDLS, CDR2 YYNGEE. V lost 4 bases and J lost 5; bases outside the gene matches: 9. Points from the study as a whole: Vaccinees and placebo recipients showed similar non-spike TCR breadth.

Material: peripheral blood, obtained in a trial of Ad26.COV2.S vaccine versus placebo. V gene TRBV9 combines with J gene TRBJ1-1; TRBD1 matches 9 bases. The TCR was taken from a person aged 18-60 years who received the Ad26.COV2.S COVID-19 vaccine or a placebo. CDR3 amino acids: CASSTTGGGWTEAFF. The CDR3 bases are TGTGCCAGCAGCACGACAGGGGGAGGATGGACTGAAGCTTTCTTT. Full variable domain (rest looked up from reference TRBV9 and TRBJ1-1): DSGVTQTPKHLITATGQRVTLRCSPRSGDLSVYWYQQSLDQGLQFLIQYYNGEERAKGNILERFSAQQFPDLHSELNLSSLELGDSALYFCASSTTGGGWTEAFFGQGTRLTVV.